These 15 T cell receptor beta chains were all obtained from the same sample, sequenced in a study of identical twins. TCRdb ran MiXCR on the 5' RACE reads and lists one entry per CDR3 protein. Seen here are some 1,700,000 distinct CDR3 sequences, roughly a third observed once, and the top ten hold around 0.3%. Material for sequencing was cord blood. These receptor sequences come from a newborn girl in good health.

This clonotype has more than one count but fewer than ten. The chain couples TRBV14 to TRBJ2-1; perhaps TRBD2 as D (6 bases). Trimming shortened V by 1 base and J by 12 bases, and 13 bases separated the two germline ends. Germline assignment: CDR1 SGHDN and CDR2 FVKESK. CDR3 length: 13 amino acids. The CDR3 loop reads CASSQAGSGGQFF. CDR3 nucleotides: TGTGCCAGCAGCCAAGCGGGATCCGGGGGGCAGTTCTTC. The complete variable domain, with remaining parts taken from reference TRBV14 and TRBJ2-1, reads EAGVTQFPSHSVIEKGQTVTLRCDPISGHDNLYWYRRVMGKEIKFLLHFVKESKQDESGMPNNRFLAERTGGTYSTLKVQPAELEDSGVYFCASSQAGSGGQFFGPGTRLTVL.

The gene calls are TRBV30 and TRBJ1-2, with no clear D. The CDR3 covers 12 residues. V was cut by 2 bases and J by 2 bases, with 6 bases left in between. The germline gives CDR1 GTSNPN, CDR2 SVGIG (reference sequence). CDR3 in amino acids: CAWSPKNYGYTF. The CDR3 DNA follows: TGTGCCTGGAGTCCCAAAAACTATGGCTACACCTTC. The entire variable domain, with the rest obtained from reference TRBV30 and TRBJ1-2, is as follows: SQTIHQWPATLVQPVGSPLSLECTVEGTSNPNLYWYRQAAGRGLQLLFYSVGIGQISSEVPQNLSASRPQDRQFILSSKKLLLSDSGFYLCAWSPKNYGYTFGSGTRLTVV.

The chain joins TRBV2 to TRBJ2-5; possibly TRBD1 for D (5 bases). The closer fit of TRBJ2-7 to the DNA end suggests the J call may be wrong. Germline V CDR1 and CDR2: SNHLY, FYNNEI. CDR3 size: 14 residues. Written as DNA, the CDR3 is TGTGCCAGCAGTGAGCTAGGCAGGGCGAACGAGCAGTACTTC. Translation: CASSELGRANEQYF.

The chain carries TRBV20-1 and TRBJ1-2; 7 positions match TRBD1. The CDR3 is made up of 15 amino acids. The germline CDR1 and CDR2 sequences are DFQATT and SNEGSKA (reference sequence). V dropped 3 bases and J dropped 3; count of bases not matched to a gene: 10. For the CDR3, the DNA is TGCAGTGCTAGGCCCCCACAGGGGCCCTACTATGGCTACACCTTC. Its translation is CSARPPQGPYYGYTF.

This clonotype has a handful of counts. This chain links TRBV10-3 with TRBJ2-1, with D unclear. Germline V gene data show CDR1 as ENHRY and CDR2 as SYGVKD. The CDR3 spans 11 residues. Trimming took off 6 bases at V and 10 bases at J, with 10 bases between the two ends. Written as DNA, the CDR3 is TGTGCCATCAGGGCCGATAGAGAGCAGTTCTTC. Translated: CAIRADREQFF.

Notes on this clonotype: One junction end disagrees with the germline gene, perhaps due to a read error. This chain links TRBV12-3 or TRBV12-4 with TRBJ2-3; D uncertain. The CDR3 runs 14 residues. CDR3 DNA sequence: TGTGCCAGCAGTTTGGGTCACCGCGCAGATATGCAGTATTTT. Translation gives CASSLGHRADMQYF.

The sample holds a few counts of this clonotype. CDR3 amino acids: CASSSTGSNTEAFF. The CDR3 DNA reads TGCGCCAGCAGCTCGACAGGGTCGAACACTGAAGCTTTCTTT. The genes are TRBV5-1 and TRBJ1-1, with 7 bases fitting TRBD1. The CDR3 has 14 amino acids. Germline V gives CDR1 SGHRS, CDR2 YFSETQ. V dropped 3 bases and J dropped 1; count of bases not matched to a gene: 3.

This chain connects TRBV25-1 to TRBJ2-1; 10 bases agree with TRBD1. This CDR3 is built from 17 residues. The trim removed 3 bases at V and 5 bases at J, leaving 10 bases unmatched. CDR1 MGHDK and CDR2 SYGVNS come from the germline V gene. In DNA form, the CDR3 reads TGTGCCAGCAGTGACGCCCCGGGACAGGGGTTCCACAATGAGCAGTTCTTC. Amino acids: CASSDAPGQGFHNEQFF.

Concerning this clonotype itself: A read error may produce the germline difference seen at one junction end. The chain uses TRBV29-1 and TRBJ1-2; possibly TRBD1 for D (6 bases). Germline V lookup: CDR1 SQVTM, CDR2 ANQGSEA. The CDR3 consists of 14 residues. The DNA of the CDR3 is TGCCGCGTTGAAGATGGCCAGGGGTCCTATGGCTACACCTTC. Protein sequence: CRVEDGQGSYGYTF.

This clonotype was seen more than once but under ten times. The rearrangement links TRBV6-5 to TRBJ2-1, with D perhaps given as TRBD1 or TRBD2 (6 bases each). Germline-derived CDR1 and CDR2 are MNHEY and SVGAGI. V lost 2 bases to trimming and J lost 4 bases, with 9 bases between them. The CDR3 runs to 14 residues. CDR3 residues: CASSYVGGYNEQFF. The CDR3 DNA reads TGTGCCAGCAGTTACGTAGGGGGGTACAATGAGCAGTTCTTC.

This chain joins TRBV19 and TRBJ2-1; perhaps D is TRBD1 or TRBD2 (5 bases each). Trimming shortened V by 7 bases and J by 7 bases, and 20 bases separated the two germline ends. The germline V gene encodes CDR1 LNHDA and CDR2 SQIVND (reference sequence). The CDR3 spans 15 residues. For the CDR3, the DNA is TGTGCCAGTACCCTCGGGGCCAGGGATGTGAATGAGCAGTTCTTC. Its translation is CASTLGARDVNEQFF.

The chain joins TRBV4-1 to TRBJ2-2, with 11 bases fitting TRBD2. Germline V gives CDR1 MGHRA, CDR2 YSYEKL. Germline trimming cut 5 bases from V and 5 bases from J; bases unmatched to any gene: 19. The CDR3 spans 20 residues. CDR3 bases: TGCGCCAGCAGCACCCGGTTGTTAGCGGGGGGGACTGGGTATACCGGGGAGCTGTTTTTT. This translates into CASSTRLLAGGTGYTGELFF.

The J gene is TRBJ2-2, the V gene TRBV3-1, with D unclear. The CDR3 has 15 residues. Germline-derived CDR1 and CDR2 are LGHDT and YNNKEL (reference sequence). The germline V and J ends were trimmed by 1 base and 1 base, with 7 bases remaining between them. The DNA of the CDR3 is TGTGCCAGCAGCCAAGTGCTTTGGAACACCGGGGAGCTGTTTTTT. It specifies CASSQVLWNTGELFF.

This clonotype has a handful of counts. The V and J genes are TRBV6-6 and TRBJ1-5; 10 bases match TRBD1. The CDR3 totals 17 residues. Germline CDR1 and CDR2: MNHNY and SVGAGI (reference sequence). V lost 4 bases, J lost 4 bases, and 10 bases stayed unmatched. CDR3 sequence: CASSSLTGQGFNQPQHF. The CDR3 DNA reads as TGTGCCAGCAGTTCCTTGACGGGACAGGGGTTTAATCAGCCCCAGCATTTT.

The chain links TRBV5-4 to TRBJ2-4; unclear D gene. The CDR3 is 15 residues long. V lost 4 bases to trimming and J lost 0 bases, with 11 bases between them. CDR1 SGHNT and CDR2 YYREEE come from the germline V gene (reference sequence). The CDR3: CASSPDMLAKNIQYF. The CDR3 DNA sequence: TGTGCCAGCAGCCCCGACATGCTAGCCAAAAACATTCAGTACTTC.